Listed below are T cell receptor beta chains from one sample, sequenced in a study of blood T cell repertoires in COVID-19. The repertoire was sequenced with immunoSEQ multiplex PCR; TCRdb's copy has only in-frame clones and lacks some. The sample holds roughly 190,000 clones; more than 75% are singletons and the top ten take about 17%. What was sequenced was PBMCs or T cells enriched from blood (not recorded which). All receptors derive from a woman between 45 and 65 years old with acute COVID-19. CDR3s include the opening cysteine and the closing phenylalanine or tryptophan. The D gene is left open where the match is weak. Rows may omit the clone size; those that give it use once, few, many or a size class.

j_call d_call clone_size v_call cdr3_aa cdr3_nt
TRBJ1-1 . . TRBV18 CASSPGQNMNTEAFF TGTGCCAGCTCACCAGGCCAGAACATGAACACTGAAGCTTTCTTT
TRBJ1-1 . many TRBV2 CASSGGTAASEAFF TGTGCCAGCAGCGGCGGGACTGCCGCCTCTGAAGCTTTCTTT
TRBJ2-3 TRBD2 . TRBV3-1/TRBV3-2 CASSQMSGGDTDTQYF TGTGCCAGCAGCCAAATGAGCGGGGGAGACACAGATACGCAGTATTTT
TRBJ2-3 . few TRBV2 CASSHKEDTQYF TGTGCCAGCAGTCATAAAGAGGATACGCAGTATTTT
TRBJ1-5 TRBD1 . TRBV7-9 CASSFGQGFGNQPQHF TGTGCCAGCAGCTTTGGACAGGGGTTCGGTAATCAGCCCCAGCATTTT
TRBJ2-1 . . TRBV7-9 CASSLGHRLENEQFF TGTGCCAGCAGCTTAGGCCACAGGCTCGAAAATGAGCAGTTCTTC
TRBJ1-4 . . TRBV6-5 CASSPTMGGPVFF TGTGCCAGCAGTCCGACGATGGGAGGGCCCGTTTTTTTT
TRBJ2-5 . once TRBV6-5 CASRTRGFETQYF TGTGCCAGCAGGACACGAGGGTTTGAGACCCAGTACTTC
TRBJ2-5 . . TRBV12-3/TRBV12-4 CASSTGNTQYF TGTGCCAGCAGTACAGGGAACACCCAGTACTTC
TRBJ1-5 . few TRBV6-4 CASRVRVSNQPQHF TGTGCCAGCAGGGTCCGAGTAAGCAATCAGCCCCAGCATTTT
TRBJ2-1 . . TRBV4-1 CASSPSSSLDEQFF TGCGCCAGCAGCCCTAGTTCTAGCCTCGATGAGCAGTTCTTC
TRBJ1-2 . . TRBV2 CASSQQGDGYTF TGTGCCAGCAGCCAACAGGGCGATGGCTACACCTTC
TRBJ1-6 . . TRBV5-5 CASSSQGTVNNSPLHF TGTGCCAGCAGCTCTCAGGGCACGGTAAATAATTCACCCCTCCACTTT
TRBJ1-4 . few TRBV5-1 CASSVQGQLGEKLFF TGCGCCAGCAGCGTCCAGGGCCAATTAGGAGAAAAACTGTTTTTT
TRBJ2-5 TRBD1 . TRBV5-6 CASSYDRVRETQYF TGTGCCAGCAGCTACGACAGGGTCCGAGAGACCCAGTACTTC
TRBJ1-1 TRBD1 . TRBV9 CASSVKDRAAVTEAFF TGTGCCAGCAGCGTAAAGGACAGGGCGGCGGTCACTGAAGCTTTCTTT
TRBJ2-3 . . TRBV19 CASSIGGLAATQYF TGTGCCAGTAGTATAGGTGGTCTAGCAGCCACGCAGTATTTT
TRBJ2-5 . . TRBV5-4 CASSWAHRTGETQYF TGTGCCAGCAGCTGGGCCCACAGGACCGGTGAGACCCAGTACTTC
TRBJ1-6 . . TRBV13 CASSLASSYNSPLHF TGTGCCAGCAGCTTAGCGAGCTCCTATAATTCACCCCTCCACTTT
TRBJ2-5 . few TRBV3-1/TRBV3-2 CASSPETIGAQYF TGTGCCAGCAGCCCAGAGACTATTGGGGCCCAGTACTTC
TRBJ1-1 . once TRBV6-4 CASSLYSEDTEAFF TGTGCCAGCAGTCTATACAGTGAAGACACTGAAGCTTTCTTT
TRBJ1-3 TRBD1 . TRBV4-1 CASSQSTGLSGNTIYF TGCGCCAGCAGCCAATCGACAGGGCTCTCTGGAAACACCATATATTTT
TRBJ2-5 . few TRBV21-1 CASSKAQTGLTETQYF TGTGCCAGCAGCAAAGCGCAGACAGGGTTGACAGAGACCCAGTACTTC
TRBJ1-2 TRBD1 . TRBV6-5 CASSSRDRGHGYTF TGTGCCAGCAGTAGCCGGGACAGGGGGCATGGCTACACCTTC
TRBJ1-1 . . TRBV6-5 CASSREGGEAFF TGTGCCAGCAGTCGTGAGGGAGGGGAAGCTTTCTTT
TRBJ1-1 . many TRBV25-1 CASSENTDMNTEAFF TGTGCCAGCAGTGAGAACACAGACATGAACACTGAAGCTTTCTTT
TRBJ1-2 . . TRBV19 CASSMRSYGYTF TGTGCCAGTAGTATGCGGAGCTATGGCTACACCTTC
TRBJ2-5 TRBD1 once TRBV11-3 CASSHGTGLGRTQYF TGTGCCAGCAGCCACGGGACAGGCCTGGGTAGGACCCAGTACTTC
TRBJ1-1 TRBD1 . TRBV6-5 CASSYSTGGGTEAFF TGTGCCAGCAGTTACTCGACAGGGGGAGGCACTGAAGCTTTCTTT
TRBJ1-1 . . TRBV27 CASSLHRDKATEAFF TGTGCCAGCAGTTTACACCGGGACAAGGCCACTGAAGCTTTCTTT
TRBJ1-6 . few TRBV2 CASSLGGQTPLHF TGTGCCAGCAGTCTCGGGGGGCAAACACCCCTCCACTTT
TRBJ1-5 . . TRBV5-1 CASSWGGNQPQHF TGCGCCAGCAGCTGGGGAGGCAATCAGCCCCAGCATTTT
TRBJ1-4 . . TRBV28 CASSPPSGSLPFF TGTGCCAGCAGTCCCCCTTCGGGGTCCCTTCCGTTTTTT
TRBJ1-3 . once TRBV30 CAWSVSGNTIYF TGTGCCTGGAGTGTGAGCGGAAACACCATATATTTT
TRBJ1-1 . few TRBV7-2 CASSLVGPSTEAFF TGTGCCAGCAGCTTAGTGGGGCCGAGCACTGAAGCTTTCTTT
TRBJ2-1 TRBD2 . TRBV28 CASSLWGGVYNEQFF TGTGCCAGCAGTTTATGGGGGGGGGTCTACAATGAGCAGTTCTTC
TRBJ1-4 . . TRBV7-8 CASSLNSPHTTNEKLFF TGTGCCAGCAGCTTAAATAGTCCCCATACAACTAATGAAAAACTGTTTTTT
TRBJ1-2 . . TRBV19 CASSTQDGVYNYGYTF TGTGCCAGTAGTACCCAAGACGGAGTGTATAACTATGGCTACACCTTC
TRBJ2-1 TRBD2 . TRBV5-1 CASSFVSSGSYNEQFF TGCGCCAGCAGCTTCGTCTCTAGCGGGTCCTACAATGAGCAGTTCTTC
TRBJ1-2 . . TRBV28 CASSGGYAGRHGGYTF TGTGCCAGCAGTGGGGGGTACGCGGGACGTCATGGAGGCTACACCTTC
TRBJ1-4 . . TRBV4-3 CASSRDRKNEKLFF TGCGCCAGCAGCCGAGACAGGAAGAATGAAAAACTGTTTTTT
TRBJ2-1 TRBD2 . TRBV9 CASITSGRGGDEQFF TGTGCCAGCATCACATCTGGACGGGGAGGGGATGAGCAGTTCTTC
TRBJ1-1 TRBD1 . TRBV4-2 CASSQENRGRTEAFF TGTGCCAGCAGCCAAGAAAACAGGGGCCGGACTGAAGCTTTCTTT
TRBJ2-6 . . TRBV5-6 CASSSRGAQVSGANVLTF TGTGCCAGCAGTTCCCGGGGGGCCCAAGTCTCTGGGGCCAACGTCCTGACTTTC
TRBJ1-5 . . TRBV11-2 CASSGGQPNQPQHF TGTGCCAGCAGCGGAGGACAGCCGAATCAGCCCCAGCATTTT
TRBJ1-1 TRBD1 . TRBV7-8 CASSITTGANTEAFF TGTGCCAGCAGCATTACGACAGGGGCGAACACTGAAGCTTTCTTT
TRBJ1-1 TRBD1 . TRBV11-2 CASSLTGRTEAFF TGTGCCAGCAGCTTGACAGGGAGGACTGAAGCTTTCTTT
TRBJ2-1 . . TRBV10-3 CAISEEDPLNEQFF TGTGCCATCAGTGAAGAGGATCCTTTAAATGAGCAGTTCTTC
TRBJ2-3 . . TRBV6-1 CASSDPSVSDTQYF TGTGCCAGCAGTGACCCGTCCGTTTCGGATACGCAGTATTTT
TRBJ1-2 TRBD1 . TRBV19 CASSYDGQGARGYTF TGTGCCAGTAGTTATGATGGACAGGGGGCACGCGGCTACACCTTC
TRBJ2-1 . . TRBV5-1 CASSLVRGTFNEQFF TGCGCCAGCAGCTTGGTAAGAGGAACATTTAATGAGCAGTTCTTC
TRBJ1-2 . few TRBV6-5 CASSSVDSYGYTF TGTGCCAGCAGTTCCGTCGACAGCTATGGCTACACCTTC
TRBJ2-1 TRBD1 . TRBV27 CASSLAGTGGNEQFF TGTGCCAGCAGTTTAGCCGGGACAGGGGGCAATGAGCAGTTCTTC